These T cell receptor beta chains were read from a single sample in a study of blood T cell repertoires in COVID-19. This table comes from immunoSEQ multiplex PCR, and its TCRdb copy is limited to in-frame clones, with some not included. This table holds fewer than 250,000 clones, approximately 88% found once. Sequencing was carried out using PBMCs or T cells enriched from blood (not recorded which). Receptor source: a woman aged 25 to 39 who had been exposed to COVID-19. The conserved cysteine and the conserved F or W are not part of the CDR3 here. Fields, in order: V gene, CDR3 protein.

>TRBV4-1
ASSQTGEVTNEKLF
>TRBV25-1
ASSDGRLSLGAF
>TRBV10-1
ASSEPAGDTQY
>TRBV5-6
ASSTTGVSGNTIY
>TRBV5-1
ASSLDGLAPRNEQF
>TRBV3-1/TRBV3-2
ASSRPGRVNTGELF
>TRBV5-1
ASSQGFNSPLH
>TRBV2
ASSRDRGQPQH
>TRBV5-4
ASSLVQQAGELF
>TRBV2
ASSVQGGLSPLH
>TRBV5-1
ASSASGTGGETQY
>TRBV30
AWSVAAAADTQY
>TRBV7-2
ASSEQGSYNSPLH
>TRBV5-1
ASSPGTSSTDTQY
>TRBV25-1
ASSEPGQGKRDNQPQH
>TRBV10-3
AISLAGGPTDTQY
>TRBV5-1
ASSFRQGREAF
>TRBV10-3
AISEFGGGGFSYNEQF
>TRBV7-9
ASSPAYRGRVKKTQY
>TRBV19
ASSTERSTDTQY
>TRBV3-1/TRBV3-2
ASSPGALTGYMNTEAF
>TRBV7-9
ASSLALLAGNEQF
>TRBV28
ASSLYGGLRGETQY
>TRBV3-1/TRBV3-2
ASSQEGSGEQF
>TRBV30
AWSDRGRFLFYGYT
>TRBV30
AWSARQGNNQPQH